Reported below is one T cell receptor (beta chain). This specimen comes from a study of beta chain features in type 1 diabetes. Every bit of the isolated RNA underwent reverse transcription, so sequencing read expressed TCRB transcripts. TCRdb's table, derived via immunoSEQ multiplex PCR, lists solely in-frame clones and lacks some. The sample has roughly 140,000 clones; roughly 11% are singletons. V gave up 6 bases and J gave up 5 bases, with 10 bases separating them. The germline V gene encodes CDR1 KGHSY and CDR2 FQNENV. CDR3 length equals 12 residues. Sequencing was carried out using central memory CD4+ T cells from blood. This rearrangement joins TRBV16 to TRBJ1-1; D gene unclear. The source of this sequence is a young man in good health. CDR3 loop: CASSRAGTEAFF. As DNA, the CDR3 is TGTGCCAGCAGTCGGGCGGGGACTGAAGCTTTCTTT.